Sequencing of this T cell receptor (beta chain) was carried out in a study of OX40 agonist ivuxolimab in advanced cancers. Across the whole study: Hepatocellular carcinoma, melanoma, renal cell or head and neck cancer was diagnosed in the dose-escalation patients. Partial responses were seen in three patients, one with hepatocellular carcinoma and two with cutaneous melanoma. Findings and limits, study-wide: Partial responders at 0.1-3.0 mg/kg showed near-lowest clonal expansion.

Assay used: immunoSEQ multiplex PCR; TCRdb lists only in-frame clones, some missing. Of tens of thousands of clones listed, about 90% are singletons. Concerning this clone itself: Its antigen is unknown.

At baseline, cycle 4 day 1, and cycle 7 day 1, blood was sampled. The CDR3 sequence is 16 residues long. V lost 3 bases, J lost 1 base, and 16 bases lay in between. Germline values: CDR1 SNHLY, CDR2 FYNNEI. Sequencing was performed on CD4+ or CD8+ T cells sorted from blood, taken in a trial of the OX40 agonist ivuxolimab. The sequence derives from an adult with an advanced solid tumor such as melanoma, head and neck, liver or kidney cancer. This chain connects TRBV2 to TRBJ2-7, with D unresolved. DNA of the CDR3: TGTGCCAGCAGTGAGAGCATAACACACCCTTCCTACGAGCAGTACTTC. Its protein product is CASSESITHPSYEQYF.